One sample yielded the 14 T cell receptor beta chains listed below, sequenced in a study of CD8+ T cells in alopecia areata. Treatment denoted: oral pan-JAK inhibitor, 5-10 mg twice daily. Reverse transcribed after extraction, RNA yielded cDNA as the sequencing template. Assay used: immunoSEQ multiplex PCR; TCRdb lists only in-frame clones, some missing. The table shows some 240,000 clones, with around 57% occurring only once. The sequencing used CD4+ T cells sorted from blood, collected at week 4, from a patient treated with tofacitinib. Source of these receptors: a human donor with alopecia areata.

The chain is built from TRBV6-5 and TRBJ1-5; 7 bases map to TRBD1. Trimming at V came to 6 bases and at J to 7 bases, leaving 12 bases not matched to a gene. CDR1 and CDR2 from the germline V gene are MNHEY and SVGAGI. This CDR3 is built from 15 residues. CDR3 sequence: CASRPDRAIDQPQHF. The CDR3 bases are TGTGCCAGCAGACCTGACAGGGCAATAGACCAGCCCCAGCATTTT.

CDR3 loop: CASSLEETQYF. In DNA, the CDR3 is TGTGCCAGCAGTTTGGAGGAGACCCAGTACTTC. This rearrangement joins TRBV28 to TRBJ2-5, with no clear D. Germline V gene sequence: CDR1 MDHEN, CDR2 SYDVKM. The length of the CDR3 is 11 residues. Between the trimmed V and J ends, which lost 3 bases and 5 bases, there was a span of 4 bases.

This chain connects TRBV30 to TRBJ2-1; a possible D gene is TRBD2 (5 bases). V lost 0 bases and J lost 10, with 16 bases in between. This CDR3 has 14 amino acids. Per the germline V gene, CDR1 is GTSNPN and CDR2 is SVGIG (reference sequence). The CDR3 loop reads CAWSVAGSGGEQFF. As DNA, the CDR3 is TGTGCCTGGAGTGTAGCCGGGTCGGGCGGGGAGCAGTTCTTC.

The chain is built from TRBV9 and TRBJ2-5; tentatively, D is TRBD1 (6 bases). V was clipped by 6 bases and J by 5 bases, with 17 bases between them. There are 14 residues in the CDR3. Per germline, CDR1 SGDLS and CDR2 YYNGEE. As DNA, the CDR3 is TGTGCCAGCACTGAGGGGGTGGTCGGGGAGACCCAGTACTTC. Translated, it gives CASTEGVVGETQYF.

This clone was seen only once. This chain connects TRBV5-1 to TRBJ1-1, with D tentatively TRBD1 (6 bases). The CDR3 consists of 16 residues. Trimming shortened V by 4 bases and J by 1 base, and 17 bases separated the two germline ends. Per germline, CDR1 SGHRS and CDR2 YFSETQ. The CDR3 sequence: CASSPTGPSPNTEAFF. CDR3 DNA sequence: TGCGCCAGCAGCCCGACAGGTCCTTCGCCGAACACTGAAGCTTTCTTT.

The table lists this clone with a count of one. The CDR3 region is CASSPGLGGARDTQYF. The CDR3 nucleotides read TGTGCCAGCAGCCCAGGCTTAGGGGGGGCGAGAGATACGCAGTATTTT. The rearrangement links TRBV7-7 to TRBJ2-3; a possible D gene is TRBD2 (7 bases). Looked up from germline, CDR1 is SSHAT and CDR2 is FNYEAQ (reference sequence). Trimming shortened V by 5 bases and J by 5 bases, and 20 bases separated the two germline ends. The CDR3 consists of 16 residues.

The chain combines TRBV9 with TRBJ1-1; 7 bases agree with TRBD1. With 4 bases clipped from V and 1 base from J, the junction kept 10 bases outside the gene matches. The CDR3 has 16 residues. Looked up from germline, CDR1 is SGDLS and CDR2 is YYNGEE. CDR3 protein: CASSPTGQLPNTEAFF. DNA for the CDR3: TGTGCCAGCAGCCCGACGGGACAGCTTCCGAACACTGAAGCTTTCTTT.

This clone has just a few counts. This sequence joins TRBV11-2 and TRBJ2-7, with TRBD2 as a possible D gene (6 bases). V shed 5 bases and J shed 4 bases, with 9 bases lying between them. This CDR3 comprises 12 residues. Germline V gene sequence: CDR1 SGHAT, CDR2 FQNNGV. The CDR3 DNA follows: TGTGCCAGCAGCCAGGAGGGATACGAGCAGTACTTC. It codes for CASSQEGYEQYF.

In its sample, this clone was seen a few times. The CDR3 DNA sequence: TGCGCCAGCAGGCGGGACAGGGGGCTCGCAGATACGCAGTATTTT. Protein sequence: CASRRDRGLADTQYF. The J gene is TRBJ2-3, the V gene TRBV4-3, with 12 bases identical to TRBD1. The trim removed 6 bases at V and 4 bases at J, leaving 5 bases unmatched. CDR3 length: 15 amino acids. Per germline, CDR1 LGHNA and CDR2 YSLEER.

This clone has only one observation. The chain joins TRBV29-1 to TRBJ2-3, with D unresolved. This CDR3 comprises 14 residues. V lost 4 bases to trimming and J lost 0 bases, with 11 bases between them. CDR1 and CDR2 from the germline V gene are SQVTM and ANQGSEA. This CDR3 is CSVGKDPSTDTQYF. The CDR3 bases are TGCAGCGTTGGTAAAGACCCTAGCACAGATACGCAGTATTTT.

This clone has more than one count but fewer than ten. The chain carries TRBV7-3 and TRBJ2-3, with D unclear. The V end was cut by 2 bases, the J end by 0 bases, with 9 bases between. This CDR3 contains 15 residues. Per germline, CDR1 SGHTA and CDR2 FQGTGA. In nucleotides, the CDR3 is TGTGCCAGCAGCTTAGATAGGCATAGCACAGATACGCAGTATTTT. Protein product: CASSLDRHSTDTQYF. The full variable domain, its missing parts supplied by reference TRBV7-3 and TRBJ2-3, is GAGVSQTPSNKVTEKGKYVELRCDPISGHTALYWYRQSLGQGPEFLIYFQGTGAADDSGLPNDRFFAVRPEGSVSTLKIQRTERGDSAVYLCASSLDRHSTDTQYFGPGTRLTVL.

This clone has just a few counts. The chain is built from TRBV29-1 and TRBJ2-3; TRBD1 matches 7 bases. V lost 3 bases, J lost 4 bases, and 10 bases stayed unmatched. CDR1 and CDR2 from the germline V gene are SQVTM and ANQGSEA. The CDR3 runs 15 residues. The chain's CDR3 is CSVEVGQMGADTQYF. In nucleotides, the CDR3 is TGCAGCGTTGAGGTGGGACAGATGGGAGCAGATACGCAGTATTTT.

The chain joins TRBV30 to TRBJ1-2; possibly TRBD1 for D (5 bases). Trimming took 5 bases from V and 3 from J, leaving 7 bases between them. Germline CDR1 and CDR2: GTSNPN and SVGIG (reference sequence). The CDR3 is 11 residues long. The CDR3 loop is CAWVTDYGYTF. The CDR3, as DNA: TGTGCCTGGGTGACAGACTATGGCTACACCTTC.

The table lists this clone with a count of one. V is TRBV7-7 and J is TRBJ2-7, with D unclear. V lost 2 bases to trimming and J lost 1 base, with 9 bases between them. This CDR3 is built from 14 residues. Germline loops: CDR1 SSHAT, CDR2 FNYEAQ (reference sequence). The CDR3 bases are TGTGCCAGCAGCTTAAACCCGGATTCCTACGAGCAGTACTTC. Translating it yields CASSLNPDSYEQYF.